One and the same sample provided the 28 T cell receptor beta chains below, sequenced in a study of shared clonotypes between healthy human individuals. CD45RO negativity and positive selection for CCR7 defined naive CD8 cells, a population that excluded terminally differentiated effector memory CD45RA+ cells. Method: immunoSEQ multiplex PCR; TCRdb's copy keeps in-frame clones and lacks some. The sample has roughly 1,800,000 clones, about 95% seen once. Material for sequencing was naive CD8+ T cells sorted from blood. The source is a man younger than 35 in good health.

The gene calls are TRBV4-3 and TRBJ2-3; 9 bases line up with TRBD1. J was trimmed by 0 bases and V by 4 bases; bases with no gene match: 2. Germline values: CDR1 LGHNA, CDR2 YSLEER. This CDR3 comprises 15 residues. CDR3 residues: CASSLTGGSTDTQYF. The CDR3 nucleotides are TGCGCCAGCAGCCTGACAGGGGGAAGCACAGATACGCAGTATTTT.

This clone came up once. The gene calls are TRBV4-3 and TRBJ2-3; 9 bases are a match to TRBD1. CDR1 and CDR2 from the germline V gene are LGHNA and YSLEER. The CDR3 extends over 16 amino acids. V was clipped by 0 bases and J by 0 bases; unmatched bases: 1. The CDR3: CASSQEQGASTDTQYF. In nucleotides, the CDR3 is TGCGCCAGCAGCCAAGAACAGGGGGCTAGCACAGATACGCAGTATTTT.

This clone was seen just once. V is TRBV7-6 and J is TRBJ1-1; possible D gene TRBD1, 5 bases. V shed 2 bases and J shed 2 bases, with 12 bases lying between them. CDR3 length equals 15 residues. Germline V gene lookup returns CDR1 SGHVS and CDR2 FNYEAQ. The CDR3 nucleotides read TGTGCCAGCAGCTTATCACGGGACTCAAACACTGAAGCTTTCTTT. The encoded protein is CASSLSRDSNTEAFF.

This chain links TRBV28 with TRBJ2-3; 13 nucleotides match TRBD2. The V gene's germline CDR1 is MDHEN and CDR2 SYDVKM. V gave up 7 bases and J gave up 2 bases; unmatched junction bases: 15. The CDR3 contains 19 residues. CDR3 coding DNA: TGTGCCAGCACAACCGGGACTAGCGGGGCCCTATACCTCACAGATACGCAGTATTTT. This sequence encodes CASTTGTSGALYLTDTQYF.

CDR3 loop: CASSLQGGPYNSPLHF. The CDR3 coding sequence is TGTGCCAGCAGTCTACAAGGGGGCCCCTATAATTCACCCCTCCACTTT. The chain has TRBV27 and TRBJ1-6; TRBD1 matches 7 bases. Germline V lookup: CDR1 MNHEY, CDR2 SMNVEV (reference sequence). The V segment lost 5 bases and the J segment 2 bases; nucleotides outside the gene matches: 6. The CDR3 spans 16 residues.

The chain is built from TRBV6-1 and TRBJ1-2; D may be TRBD1 (6 bases). Germline assignment: CDR1 MNHNS and CDR2 SASEGT. Trimming took off 3 bases at V and 5 bases at J, with 19 bases between the two ends. This CDR3 is built from 16 residues. CDR3 in DNA: TGTGCCAGCAGTGACGGCAGGGGTCGGCCAGATTATGGCTACACCTTC. Its protein is CASSDGRGRPDYGYTF.

The chain uses TRBV5-6 and TRBJ2-7, with TRBD1 matching over 7 bases. The germline V gene has CDR1 SGHDT and CDR2 YYEEEE. The CDR3 is 12 residues long. CDR3 DNA: TGTGCGGGGCGACAGGGTTCCTACGAGCAGTACTTC. Amino acids: CAGRQGSYEQYF.

CDR3 DNA sequence: TGCGCCAGCAGTACAGGCGGGGAAGCCTACGAGCAGTACTTC. Translation gives CASSTGGEAYEQYF. This chain links TRBV10-1 with TRBJ2-7; a possible D gene is TRBD2 (6 bases). Trimming cost V 5 bases and J 2 bases, with 13 bases left between them. CDR1 and CDR2 from the germline V gene are WNHNN and SYGVQD (reference sequence). This CDR3 comprises 14 residues.

The chain is built from TRBV4-1 and TRBJ2-7; perhaps D is TRBD1 or TRBD2 (5 bases each). V was cut by 2 bases and J by 1 base, with 12 bases left in between. The V gene's germline CDR1 is MGHRA and CDR2 YSYEKL. CDR3 length equals 15 residues. The CDR3 sequence is CASSQLRGESYEQYF. The CDR3 nucleotides are TGCGCCAGCAGCCAACTCCGAGGGGAATCCTACGAGCAGTACTTC.

J is TRBJ1-1 and V is TRBV6-5; D not resolved. V was shortened by 2 bases and J by 1 base, with 8 bases between the two germline ends. This CDR3 has 14 residues. Per the germline V gene, CDR1 is MNHEY and CDR2 is SVGAGI. The CDR3 DNA follows: TGTGCCAGCAGTTACGTAGGAAAGAACACTGAAGCTTTCTTT. This encodes CASSYVGKNTEAFF.

The chain combines TRBV4-1 with TRBJ2-7; possible D gene TRBD1, 6 bases. V lost 4 bases, J lost 0 bases, and 10 bases lay in between. The CDR3 loop spans 14 amino acids. CDR1 is MGHRA, CDR2 YSYEKL, per germline. The CDR3 protein is CASSLRDISYEQYF. The CDR3 coding sequence is TGCGCCAGCAGCCTCCGGGACATCTCCTACGAGCAGTACTTC.

J is TRBJ1-1 and V is TRBV10-1, with 7 bases matching TRBD1. This CDR3 has 17 amino acids. Trimming removed 0 bases from V and 1 base from J; junction bases left unmatched: 8. Germline-derived CDR1 and CDR2 are WNHNN and SYGVQD (reference sequence). CDR3 sequence reads: CASSESKGTAWNTEAFF. The CDR3 nucleotides are TGCGCCAGCAGTGAGTCCAAGGGGACAGCGTGGAACACTGAAGCTTTCTTT.

The rearrangement uses TRBV10-2 and TRBJ1-1, with D hard to call. The germline CDR1 and CDR2 sequences are WSHSY and SAAADI. The V gene lost 9 bases and the J gene lost 0 bases, with 17 bases spanning the gap. This CDR3 has 15 residues. The CDR3, as DNA: TGCGCCAGTGACAATTCGGTCGGGATGAACACTGAAGCTTTCTTT. It yields the protein CASDNSVGMNTEAFF.

The rearrangement links TRBV9 to TRBJ2-1; TRBD1 aligns across 7 bases. The V gene's germline CDR1 is SGDLS and CDR2 YYNGEE. V shed 4 bases and J 4 bases; nucleotides not matched to a gene: 14. This CDR3 spans 17 amino acids. In nucleotides, the CDR3 is TGTGCCAGCAGCCCCACCCAGGGGACAGCTTTTTACAATGAGCAGTTCTTC. As protein: CASSPTQGTAFYNEQFF.

J is TRBJ2-6 and V is TRBV18, with D tentatively TRBD2 (7 bases). The CDR3 runs to 16 residues. V dropped 6 bases and J dropped 2 bases, with 14 bases sitting between them. Per the germline V gene, CDR1 is KGHSH and CDR2 is LQKENI. The CDR3 loop reads CASSKTGGAGANVLTF. The CDR3 DNA is TGTGCCAGCTCCAAGACGGGGGGCGCTGGGGCCAACGTCCTGACTTTC.

As for this clone: A much more abundant neighbour one base away suggests this may be a read error. CDR3 sequence reads: CASSYAGELFF. CDR3 sequence (DNA): TGTGCCAGCAGTTACGCCGGGGAGCTGTTTTTT. This rearrangement joins TRBV7-9 to TRBJ2-2; D uncertain. This CDR3 spans 11 amino acids. Germline loops: CDR1 SEHNR, CDR2 FQNEAQ (reference sequence). Between the trimmed V and J ends, which lost 6 bases and 6 bases, there was a span of 5 bases.

Here the CDR3 reads CSVQSLAGAGDEQYF. The DNA for the CDR3 is TGCAGCGTTCAGTCCCTAGCGGGGGCGGGCGACGAGCAGTACTTC. The chain joins TRBV29-1 to TRBJ2-7; 10 bases align to TRBD2. The germline V gene has CDR1 SQVTM and CDR2 ANQGSEA. The CDR3 has 15 residues. Losses at the gene ends were 5 bases for V and 5 bases for J; bases not matched to a gene: 12.

This chain joins TRBV5-6 and TRBJ2-7; D gene unclear. This CDR3 region has 13 residues. CDR1 is SGHDT and CDR2 is YYEEEE in the germline V gene. Trimming removed 6 bases at V and 0 bases at J, with 10 bases between. This CDR3 is CASNVGGSYEQYF. CDR3 coding DNA: TGTGCCAGCAACGTCGGCGGCTCCTACGAGCAGTACTTC.

The chain recombines TRBV27 with TRBJ2-7; the D is unclear. Trimming cost V 5 bases and J 3 bases, with 17 bases left between them. Germline CDR1 and CDR2: MNHEY and SMNVEV (reference sequence). The CDR3 is 15 amino acids. The CDR3 DNA follows: TGTGCCAGCAGTCCGGACGGAGAGCTCATCTACGAGCAGTACTTC. It codes for CASSPDGELIYEQYF.

The J gene is TRBJ2-7, the V gene TRBV5-4, with 13 positions matching TRBD2. Germline values: CDR1 SGHNT, CDR2 YYREEE (reference sequence). J gave up 6 bases and V 4 bases, and 4 bases lay outside the gene matches. The CDR3 has 14 amino acids. The CDR3 sequence: CASSQLAGGTEQYF. CDR3 in DNA: TGTGCCAGCAGCCAACTAGCGGGAGGGACCGAGCAGTACTTC.

The chain has TRBV5-4 and TRBJ2-7; no reliable D call. Per the germline V gene, CDR1 is SGHNT and CDR2 is YYREEE (reference sequence). This CDR3 is 11 amino acids long. Trimming cost V 4 bases and J 6 bases, with 8 bases left between them. The CDR3 loop is CASSAPGEQYF. CDR3 nucleotides: TGTGCCAGCAGCGCACCGGGCGAGCAGTACTTC.

V usage is TRBV5-1 and J usage is TRBJ2-7; D unclear. Trimming cost V 0 bases and J 4 bases, with 17 bases left between them. The germline V gene has CDR1 SGHRS and CDR2 YFSETQ. The length of the CDR3 is 16 residues. CDR3 loop: CASSLAHPVLGYEQYF. CDR3 nucleotide sequence: TGCGCCAGCAGCTTGGCACATCCAGTCCTGGGGTACGAGCAGTACTTC.

The sample holds one count of this clone. The gene calls are TRBV6-5 and TRBJ1-2; no definite D call. The CDR3 contains 14 residues. The germline V gene encodes CDR1 MNHEY and CDR2 SVGAGI. The V and J ends lost 0 bases and 4 bases respectively, with 9 bases between them. The CDR3 reads CASSYSGETYGYTF. In nucleotides, the CDR3 is TGTGCCAGCAGTTACTCGGGAGAAACCTATGGCTACACCTTC.

The CDR3: CASSFYPKGVDEQFF. CDR3 bases: TGTGCCAGCAGCTTTTATCCCAAAGGGGTGGATGAGCAGTTCTTC. This chain uses TRBV7-9 with TRBJ2-1; perhaps TRBD1 as D (5 bases). CDR3 length: 15 residues. Trimming took 3 bases from V and 8 from J, leaving 17 bases between them. Germline values: CDR1 SEHNR, CDR2 FQNEAQ (reference sequence).

The chain couples TRBV7-8 to TRBJ2-7; the match to TRBD2 covers 12 bases. The V gene end was trimmed by 2 bases and the J gene end by 4 bases; junction bases not matched to a gene: 3. This CDR3 has 15 amino acids. Looked up from germline, CDR1 is SGHVS and CDR2 is FQNEAQ. The DNA for the CDR3 is TGTGCCAGCAGCTTACTAGCGGGGGGGCTTTACGAGCAGTACTTC. The encoded protein is CASSLLAGGLYEQYF.

This clone was detected once. This sequence joins TRBV7-9 and TRBJ2-7; D tentatively fits TRBD1 or TRBD2 (5 bases each). CDR3 length: 15 residues. Deletions cut 7 bases from V and 2 bases from J, with 18 bases between. CDR1 is SEHNR, CDR2 FQNEAQ, per germline (reference sequence). The CDR3 DNA reads as TGTGCCAGCATCCCAGGGACGGAGAACACCTACGAGCAGTACTTC. Translating gives CASIPGTENTYEQYF.

The chain joins TRBV7-4 to TRBJ1-6; D is unclear. The CDR3 has 16 residues. V shed 8 bases and J shed 0 bases, with 14 bases lying between them. The germline CDR1 and CDR2 sequences are SGHVT and SQSDAQ. CDR3 sequence reads: CASGQMLSSYNSPLHF. The CDR3 nucleotides are TGTGCCAGCGGCCAAATGCTGAGCTCCTATAATTCACCCCTCCACTTT.

The gene calls are TRBV10-3 and TRBJ2-2; D is unresolved. Germline assignment: CDR1 ENHRY and CDR2 SYGVKD. Trimming pared 7 bases from V and 6 bases from J, leaving 9 bases between. CDR3 size: 12 residues. CDR3 region: CAITPGAGELFF. The CDR3 nucleotides read TGTGCCATCACCCCAGGAGCCGGGGAGCTGTTTTTT.